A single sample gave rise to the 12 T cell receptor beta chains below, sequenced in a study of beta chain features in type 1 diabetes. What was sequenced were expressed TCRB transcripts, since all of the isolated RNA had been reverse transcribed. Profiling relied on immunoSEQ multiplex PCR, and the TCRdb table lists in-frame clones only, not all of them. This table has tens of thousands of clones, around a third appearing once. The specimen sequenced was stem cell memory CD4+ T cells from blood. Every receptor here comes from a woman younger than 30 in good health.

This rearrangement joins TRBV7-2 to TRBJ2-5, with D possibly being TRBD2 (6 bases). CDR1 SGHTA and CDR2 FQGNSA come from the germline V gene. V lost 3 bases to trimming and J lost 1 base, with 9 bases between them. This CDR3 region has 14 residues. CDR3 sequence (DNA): TGTGCCAGCAGCTTGGAGCGGGCCCAAGAGACCCAGTACTTC. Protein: CASSLERAQETQYF. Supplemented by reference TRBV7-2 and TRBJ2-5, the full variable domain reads GAGVSQSPSNKVTEKGKDVELRCDPISGHTALYWYRQSLGQGLEFLIYFQGNSAPDKSGLPSDRFSAERTGGSVSTLTIQRTQQEDSAVYLCASSLERAQETQYFGPGTRLLVL.

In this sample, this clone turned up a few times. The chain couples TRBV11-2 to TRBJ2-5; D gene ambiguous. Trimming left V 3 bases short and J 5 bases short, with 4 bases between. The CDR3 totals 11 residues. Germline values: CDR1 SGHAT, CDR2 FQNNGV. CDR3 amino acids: CASSLSETQYF. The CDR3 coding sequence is TGTGCCAGCAGCTTGTCGGAGACCCAGTACTTC.

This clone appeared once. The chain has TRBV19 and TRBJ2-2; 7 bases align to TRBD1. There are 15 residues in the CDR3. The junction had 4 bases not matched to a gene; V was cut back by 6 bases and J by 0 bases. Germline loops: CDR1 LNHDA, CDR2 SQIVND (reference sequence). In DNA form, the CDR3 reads TGTGCCAGTAGGGGACAGACCGCGAACACCGGGGAGCTGTTTTTT. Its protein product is CASRGQTANTGELFF. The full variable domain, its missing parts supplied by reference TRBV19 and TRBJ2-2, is DGGITQSPKYLFRKEGQNVTLSCEQNLNHDAMYWYRQDPGQGLRLIYYSQIVNDFQKGDIAEGYSVSREKKESFPLTVTSAQKNPTAFYLCASRGQTANTGELFFGEGSRLTVL.

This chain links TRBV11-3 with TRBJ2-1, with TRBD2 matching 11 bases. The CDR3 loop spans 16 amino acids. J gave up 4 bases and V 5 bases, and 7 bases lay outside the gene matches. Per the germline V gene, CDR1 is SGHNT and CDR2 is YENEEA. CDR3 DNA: TGTGCCAGCAGCCACTTAACTAGCGGGAGATACAATGAGCAGTTCTTC. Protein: CASSHLTSGRYNEQFF.

The CDR3 here is CASSLWTSVSTYNEQFF. CDR3 DNA: TGTGCCAGCAGCTTGTGGACTAGCGTATCAACTTACAATGAGCAGTTCTTC. The chain employs TRBV11-2 and TRBJ2-1; 9 bases map to TRBD2. The CDR3 runs 17 residues. Germline trimming cut 3 bases from V and 4 bases from J; bases unmatched to any gene: 10. Germline-derived CDR1 and CDR2 are SGHAT and FQNNGV.

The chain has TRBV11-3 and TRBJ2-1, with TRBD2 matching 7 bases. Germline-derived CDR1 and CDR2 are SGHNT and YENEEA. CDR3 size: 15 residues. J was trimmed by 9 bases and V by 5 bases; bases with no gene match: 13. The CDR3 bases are TGTGCCAGCAGCGGTCCCGCGGGAGAACGGGGTGAGCAGTTCTTC. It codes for CASSGPAGERGEQFF.

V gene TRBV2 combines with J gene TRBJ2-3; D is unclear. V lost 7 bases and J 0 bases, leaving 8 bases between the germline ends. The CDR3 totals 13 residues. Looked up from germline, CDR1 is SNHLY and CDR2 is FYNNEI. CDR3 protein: CASTITSTDTQYF. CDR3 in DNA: TGTGCCAGCACGATTACTAGCACAGATACGCAGTATTTT.

The CDR3 spells CASTLYISYEQYF. DNA for the CDR3: TGTGCCAGCACTTTGTATATATCCTACGAGCAGTACTTC. The chain joins TRBV6-1 to TRBJ2-7; D unresolved. The CDR3 covers 13 residues. Germline assignment: CDR1 MNHNS and CDR2 SASEGT. The V gene lost 7 bases and the J gene lost 1 base, with 11 bases spanning the gap.

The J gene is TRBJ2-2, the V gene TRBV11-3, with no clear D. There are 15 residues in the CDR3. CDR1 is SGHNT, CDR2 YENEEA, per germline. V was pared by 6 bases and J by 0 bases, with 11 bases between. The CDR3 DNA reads TGTGCCAGCAGTTACAGCAGATCGAACACCGGGGAGCTGTTTTTT. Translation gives CASSYSRSNTGELFF.

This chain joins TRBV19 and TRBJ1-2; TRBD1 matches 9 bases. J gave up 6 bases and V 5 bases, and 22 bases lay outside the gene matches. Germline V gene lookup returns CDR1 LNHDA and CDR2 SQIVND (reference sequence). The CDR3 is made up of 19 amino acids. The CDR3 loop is CASSSNLIRDRVRSHGYTF. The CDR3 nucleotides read TGTGCCAGTAGTTCAAACTTAATCCGGGACAGGGTCCGGAGCCATGGCTACACCTTC.

CDR3 sequence reads: CASSLSGGIGYGGYTF. CDR3 nucleotide sequence: TGCGCCAGCAGCCTTTCAGGGGGAATCGGGTATGGCGGCTACACCTTC. V gene TRBV5-1 combines with J gene TRBJ1-2, with 7 bases aligning to TRBD1. This CDR3 is built from 16 residues. Trimming removed 4 bases from V and 8 bases from J; junction bases left unmatched: 17. Germline V gene data show CDR1 as SGHRS and CDR2 as YFSETQ.

Here the CDR3 reads CASSIPPTGGEQFF. The CDR3 DNA reads as TGTGCCAGTAGTATCCCCCCGACAGGGGGTGAGCAGTTCTTC. This chain connects TRBV19 to TRBJ2-1; 9 positions agree with TRBD1. CDR3 length: 14 residues. V was clipped by 3 bases and J by 9 bases; unmatched bases: 6. The germline CDR1 and CDR2 sequences are LNHDA and SQIVND (reference sequence).